The 9 T cell receptor beta chains in this list originate from one sample, sequenced in a study of tumor-infiltrating lymphocytes in oesophageal squamous cell carcinoma. MiXCR was run by TCRdb on the PCR reads, yielding one entry per CDR3 protein. The repertoire has roughly 14,000 distinct CDR3 sequences, approximately 50% of them found once; the top ten carry 14%. Specimen: blood. The origin of the receptors is a male donor with esophageal squamous cell carcinoma.

There are a few counts of this clonotype. The V call is TRBV11-1, the J call TRBJ2-1, with TRBD1 as a possible D gene (6 bases). With 5 bases removed from V and 3 bases from J, the gap between germline ends came to 17 bases. Looked up from germline, CDR1 is SGHAT and CDR2 is FQDESV (reference sequence). The CDR3 sequence is 16 residues long. The CDR3 nucleotides are TGTGCCAGCAGCCGTACCGGGACAAATAACTACAATGAGCAGTTCTTC. It yields the protein CASSRTGTNNYNEQFF.

This clonotype has a count of ten or more. The chain has TRBV19 and TRBJ2-2; D could derive from TRBD1 or TRBD2 (5 bases each). Germline assignment: CDR1 LNHDA and CDR2 SQIVND (reference sequence). This CDR3 spans 18 amino acids. Deletions cut 6 bases from V and 4 bases from J, with 24 bases between. Written as DNA, the CDR3 is TGTGCCAGTAGGCCAGGGAGATTAGACGGCCTCTTCACCGGGGAGCTGTTTTTT. Translating it yields CASRPGRLDGLFTGELFF.

This clonotype ranks as large. V and J are TRBV7-6 and TRBJ2-3, with a weak D call TRBD1 (5 bases). Germline V lookup: CDR1 SGHVS, CDR2 FNYEAQ. This CDR3 is 14 amino acids long. Trimming pared 3 bases from V and 0 bases from J, leaving 7 bases between. CDR3 residues: CASSLAGSTDTQYF. CDR3 in DNA: TGTGCCAGCAGCTTGGCAGGGAGCACAGATACGCAGTATTTT.

Points on this clonotype: In this CDR3 the conserved last residue, phenylalanine or tryptophan, is missing, so a read error is likely. It is unclear where the CDR3 begins or ends on the DNA, so no DNA is shown, and the CDR3 is as TCRdb lists it. The chain employs TRBV7-3 and TRBJ2-6; the table calls TRBD2, which could not be checked here. Germline values: CDR1 SGHTA, CDR2 FQGTGA. Both ends counted, the CDR3 spans 8 residues. The CDR3 reads CASSLFSG.

The chain couples TRBV6-6 to TRBJ1-3; 8 nucleotides line up with TRBD1. Germline values: CDR1 MNHNY, CDR2 SVGAGI (reference sequence). V lost 6 bases, J lost 2 bases, and 6 bases stayed unmatched. This CDR3 is 15 amino acids long. CDR3 sequence (DNA): TGTGCCAGCAGAAGAAACAGGGGGACTGGAAACACCATATATTTT. It yields the protein CASRRNRGTGNTIYF.

In this sample, this clonotype turned up a few times. The chain has TRBV20-1 and TRBJ2-1; D is perhaps TRBD1 or TRBD2 (6 bases each). Looked up from germline, CDR1 is DFQATT and CDR2 is SNEGSKA (reference sequence). Trimming shortened V by 2 bases and J by 8 bases, and 19 bases separated the two germline ends. This CDR3 has 15 residues. The CDR3 nucleotides are TGCAGTGCTAGAAAGGACAGACTAGGAGGTCATGAGCAGTTCTTC. This sequence encodes CSARKDRLGGHEQFF.

The chain has TRBV7-2 and TRBJ2-7; D might be TRBD2 (6 bases). The CDR3 totals 14 residues. V was clipped by 1 base and J by 5 bases, with 12 bases between them. CDR1 is SGHTA, CDR2 FQGNSA, per germline. Written as DNA, the CDR3 is TGTGCCAGCAGCTTAGACGGGACTCTCGACGAGCAGTACTTC. This sequence encodes CASSLDGTLDEQYF.

This clonotype has just one count. This chain uses TRBV7-6 with TRBJ2-3; weak D call: TRBD2 (6 bases). The V end lost 5 bases, the J end lost 0 bases, and 18 bases lay between the germline ends. This CDR3 is built from 17 residues. Germline CDR1 reads SGHVS; CDR2 reads FNYEAQ. The chain's CDR3 is CASSDYSGGTSTDTQYF. CDR3 DNA: TGTGCCAGCAGCGACTACTCCGGGGGAACTAGCACAGATACGCAGTATTTT.

The chain employs TRBV7-6 and TRBJ2-3; weak D call: TRBD1 (6 bases). The J call may be wrong; the DNA end is better matched by TRBJ1-1. This CDR3 is built from 15 residues. Germline V gene lookup returns CDR1 SGHVS and CDR2 FNYEAQ. The CDR3 DNA is TGTGCCAGCAGCTTGAGGGGGGCGGAAACTCGTGAAGCTTTCTTT. It specifies CASSLRGAETREAFF.